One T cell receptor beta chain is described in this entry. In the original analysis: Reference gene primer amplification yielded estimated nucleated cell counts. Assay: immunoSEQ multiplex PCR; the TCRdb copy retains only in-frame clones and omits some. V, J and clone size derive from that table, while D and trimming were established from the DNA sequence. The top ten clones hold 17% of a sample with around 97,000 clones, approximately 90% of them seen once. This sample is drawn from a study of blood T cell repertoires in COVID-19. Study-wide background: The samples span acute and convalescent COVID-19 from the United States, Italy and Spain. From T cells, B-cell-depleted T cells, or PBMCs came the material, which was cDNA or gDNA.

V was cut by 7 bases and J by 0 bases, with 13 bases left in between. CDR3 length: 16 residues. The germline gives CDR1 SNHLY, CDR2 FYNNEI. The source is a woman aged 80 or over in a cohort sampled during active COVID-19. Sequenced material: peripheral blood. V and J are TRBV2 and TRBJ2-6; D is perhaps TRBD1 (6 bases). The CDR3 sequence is CASTVTGVSGANVLTF. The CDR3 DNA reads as TGTGCCAGCACCGTGACAGGTGTCTCTGGGGCCAACGTCCTGACTTTC. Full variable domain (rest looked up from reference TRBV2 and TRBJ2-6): EPEVTQTPSHQVTQMGQEVILRCVPISNHLYFYWYRQILGQKVEFLVSFYNNEISEKSEIFDDQFSVERPDGSNFTLKIRSTKLEDSAMYFCASTVTGVSGANVLTFGAGSRLTVL.